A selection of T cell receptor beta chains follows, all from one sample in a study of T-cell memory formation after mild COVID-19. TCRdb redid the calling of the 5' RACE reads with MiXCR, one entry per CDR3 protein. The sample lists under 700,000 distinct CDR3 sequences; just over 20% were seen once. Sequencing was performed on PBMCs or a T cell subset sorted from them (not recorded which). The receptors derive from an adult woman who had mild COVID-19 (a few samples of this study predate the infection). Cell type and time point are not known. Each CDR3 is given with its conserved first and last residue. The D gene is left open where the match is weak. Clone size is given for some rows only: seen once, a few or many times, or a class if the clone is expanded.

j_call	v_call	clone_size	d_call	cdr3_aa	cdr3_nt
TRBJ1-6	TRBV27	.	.	CASSWEGRNSPLHF	TGTGCCAGCAGCTGGGAGGGACGGAATTCACCCCTCCACTTT
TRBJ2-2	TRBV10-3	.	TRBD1	CAISGSNTGGKNTGELFF	TGTGCCATCAGTGGGTCGAATACAGGGGGCAAAAACACCGGGGAGCTGTTTTTT
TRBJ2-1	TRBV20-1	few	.	CSASQRNEQFF	TGCAGTGCTAGTCAGCGCAATGAGCAGTTCTTC
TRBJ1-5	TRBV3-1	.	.	CASSQTAGRYPSRNQPQHF	TGTGCCAGCAGCCAAACGGCAGGCAGATATCCTTCCCGCAATCAGCCCCAGCATTTT
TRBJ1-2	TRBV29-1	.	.	CSVQGGADTIYGYTF	TGCAGCGTCCAAGGGGGGGCCGATACGATCTATGGCTACACCTTC
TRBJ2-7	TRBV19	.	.	CASSISSLVTVPYEQYF	TGTGCCAGTAGTATTTCATCCTTGGTGACGGTACCCTACGAGCAGTACTTC
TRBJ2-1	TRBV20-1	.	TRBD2	CSARGLGVGNEQFF	TGCAGTGCTAGGGGACTAGGGGTCGGAAATGAGCAGTTCTTC
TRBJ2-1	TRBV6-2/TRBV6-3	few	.	CASRQPNEQFF	TGTGCCAGCAGACAGCCAAATGAGCAGTTCTTC
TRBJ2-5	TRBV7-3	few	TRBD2	CASSSRGLAEETQYF	TGTGCCAGCAGCTCACGTGGACTAGCGGAAGAGACCCAGTACTTC
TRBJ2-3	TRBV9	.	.	CASIVFEQADTQYF	TGTGCCAGCATCGTGTTTGAGCAAGCAGATACGCAGTATTTT
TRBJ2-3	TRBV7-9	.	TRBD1	CASSPRDRLLRDTQYF	TGTGCCAGCAGCCCGAGGGACAGACTCCTGCGGGATACGCAGTATTTT
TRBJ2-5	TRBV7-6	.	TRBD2	CASRPGLAGPLTQYF	TGTGCCAGCAGACCGGGACTAGCGGGTCCATTGACCCAGTACTTC
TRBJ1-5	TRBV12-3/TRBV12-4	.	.	CASTPGTFRDSNQPQHF	TGTGCCAGCACCCCAGGTACGTTCCGGGATAGCAATCAGCCCCAGCATTTT
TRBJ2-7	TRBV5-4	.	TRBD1	CASSIGQGAFYEQYF	TGTGCCAGCAGCATCGGACAGGGGGCGTTCTACGAGCAGTACTTC
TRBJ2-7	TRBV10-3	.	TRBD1	CAITIRNGTGTYEQYF	TGTGCCATCACCATACGAAACGGGACAGGTACCTACGAGCAGTACTTC
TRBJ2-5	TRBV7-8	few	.	CASSYRTSRLRETQYF	TGTGCCAGCAGCTATCGGACAAGCCGGCTCCGTGAGACCCAGTACTTC
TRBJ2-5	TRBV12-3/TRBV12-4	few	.	CASRLGPGIETQYF	TGTGCCAGCAGACTCGGCCCCGGCATCGAGACCCAGTACTTC
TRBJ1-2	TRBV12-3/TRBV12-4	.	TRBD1	CASTLDGTGVNYGYTF	TGTGCCAGCACCCTGGATGGGACAGGGGTTAACTATGGCTACACCTTC
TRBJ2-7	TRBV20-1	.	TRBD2	CSNHGLASYEQYF	TGCAGCAACCACGGACTAGCGTCCTACGAGCAGTACTTC
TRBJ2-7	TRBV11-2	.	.	CASSLDQGGREQYF	TGTGCCAGCAGCTTAGATCAGGGGGGCCGCGAGCAGTACTTC
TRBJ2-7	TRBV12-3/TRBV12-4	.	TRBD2	CASSFGTSGAYEQYF	TGTGCCAGCAGTTTTGGGACTAGCGGGGCCTACGAGCAGTACTTC
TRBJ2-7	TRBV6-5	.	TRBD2	CASSYGGGPFYEQYF	TGTGCCAGCAGTTACGGGGGAGGGCCTTTTTACGAGCAGTACTTC
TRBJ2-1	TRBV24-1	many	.	CATSAGYNEQFF	TGTGCCACCAGTGCCGGTTACAATGAGCAGTTCTTC
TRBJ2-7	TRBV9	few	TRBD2	CASSVEPVTSGVYEQYF	TGTGCCAGCAGCGTAGAACCCGTGACTAGCGGAGTATACGAGCAGTACTTC
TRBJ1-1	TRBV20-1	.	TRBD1	CSARDPGRGDTEAFF	TGCAGTGCTAGAGATCCCGGCAGGGGGGACACTGAAGCTTTCTTT